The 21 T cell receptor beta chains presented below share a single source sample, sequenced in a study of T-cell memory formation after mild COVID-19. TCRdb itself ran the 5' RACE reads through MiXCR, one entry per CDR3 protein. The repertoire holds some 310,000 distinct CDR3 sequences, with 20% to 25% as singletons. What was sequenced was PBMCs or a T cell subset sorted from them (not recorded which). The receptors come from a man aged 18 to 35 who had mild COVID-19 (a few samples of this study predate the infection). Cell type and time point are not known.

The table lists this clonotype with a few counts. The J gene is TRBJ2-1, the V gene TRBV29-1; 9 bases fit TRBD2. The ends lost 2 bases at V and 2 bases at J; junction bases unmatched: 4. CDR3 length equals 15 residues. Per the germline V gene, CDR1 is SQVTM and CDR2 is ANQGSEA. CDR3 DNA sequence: TGCAGCGTTGAAAGACTAGCGGCCGCCTACAATGAGCAGTTCTTC. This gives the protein CSVERLAAAYNEQFF.

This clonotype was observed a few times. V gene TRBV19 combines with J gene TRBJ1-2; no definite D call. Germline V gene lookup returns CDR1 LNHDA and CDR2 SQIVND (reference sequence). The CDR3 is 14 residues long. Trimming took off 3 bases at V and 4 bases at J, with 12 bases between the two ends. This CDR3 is CASSIDGVVYGYTF. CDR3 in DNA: TGTGCCAGTAGTATTGACGGGGTTGTCTATGGCTACACCTTC.

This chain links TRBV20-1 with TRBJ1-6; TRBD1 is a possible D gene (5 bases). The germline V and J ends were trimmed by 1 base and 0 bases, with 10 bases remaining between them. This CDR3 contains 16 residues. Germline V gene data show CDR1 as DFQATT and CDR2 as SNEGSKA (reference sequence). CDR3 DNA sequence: TGCAGTGCTAGAGGCTTCGGGGGCTCCTATAATTCACCCCTCCACTTT. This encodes CSARGFGGSYNSPLHF.

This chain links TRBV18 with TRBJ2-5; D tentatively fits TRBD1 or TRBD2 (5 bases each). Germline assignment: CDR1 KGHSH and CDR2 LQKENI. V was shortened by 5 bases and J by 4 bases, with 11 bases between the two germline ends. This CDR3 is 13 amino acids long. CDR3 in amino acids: CASSTRDGETQYF. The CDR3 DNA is TGTGCCAGCTCAACCCGGGACGGAGAGACCCAGTACTTC.

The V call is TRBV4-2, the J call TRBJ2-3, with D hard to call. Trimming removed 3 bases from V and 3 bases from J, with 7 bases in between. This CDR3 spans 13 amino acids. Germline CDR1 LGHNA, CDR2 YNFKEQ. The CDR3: CASSQRGTDTQYF. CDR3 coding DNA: TGTGCCAGCAGCCAGCGTGGGACAGATACGCAGTATTTT.

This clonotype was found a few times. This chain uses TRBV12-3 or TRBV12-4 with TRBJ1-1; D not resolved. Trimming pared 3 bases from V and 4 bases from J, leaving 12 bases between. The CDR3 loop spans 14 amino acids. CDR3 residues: CASSFDSESTEAFF. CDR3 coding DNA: TGTGCCAGCAGTTTTGATTCGGAGAGCACTGAAGCTTTCTTT.

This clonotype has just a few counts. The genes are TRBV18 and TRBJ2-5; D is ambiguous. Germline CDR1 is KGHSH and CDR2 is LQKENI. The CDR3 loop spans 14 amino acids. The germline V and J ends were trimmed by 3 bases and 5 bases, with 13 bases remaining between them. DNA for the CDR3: TGTGCCAGCTCACCGCCTGCCATGGCGGAGACCCAGTACTTC. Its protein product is CASSPPAMAETQYF.

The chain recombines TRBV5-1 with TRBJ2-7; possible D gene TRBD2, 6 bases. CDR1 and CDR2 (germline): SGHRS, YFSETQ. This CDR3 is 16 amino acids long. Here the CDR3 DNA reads TGCGCCAGCAGATTGGGGCCGGGGGTTAACTCCTACGAGCAGTACGTC. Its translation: CASRLGPGVNSYEQYV.

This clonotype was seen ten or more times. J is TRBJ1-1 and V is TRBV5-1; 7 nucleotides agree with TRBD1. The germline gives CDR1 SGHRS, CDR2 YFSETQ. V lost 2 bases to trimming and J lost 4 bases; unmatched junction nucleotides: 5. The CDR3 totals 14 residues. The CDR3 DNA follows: TGCGCCAGCAGCTTCAGGACAGGAGGCACTGAAGCTTTCTTT. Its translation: CASSFRTGGTEAFF.

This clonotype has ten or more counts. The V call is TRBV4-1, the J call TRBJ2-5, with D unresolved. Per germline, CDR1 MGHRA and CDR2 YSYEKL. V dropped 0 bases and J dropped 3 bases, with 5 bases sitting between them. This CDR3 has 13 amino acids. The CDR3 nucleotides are TGCGCCAGCAGCCAAGACATAGAAGAGACCCAGTACTTC. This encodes CASSQDIEETQYF.

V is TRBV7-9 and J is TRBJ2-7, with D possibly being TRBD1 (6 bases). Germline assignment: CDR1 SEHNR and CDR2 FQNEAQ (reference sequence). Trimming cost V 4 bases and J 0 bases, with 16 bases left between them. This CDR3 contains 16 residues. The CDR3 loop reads CASSSNRDGTSYEQYF. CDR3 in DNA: TGTGCCAGCAGCTCGAACAGGGACGGAACCTCCTACGAGCAGTACTTC.

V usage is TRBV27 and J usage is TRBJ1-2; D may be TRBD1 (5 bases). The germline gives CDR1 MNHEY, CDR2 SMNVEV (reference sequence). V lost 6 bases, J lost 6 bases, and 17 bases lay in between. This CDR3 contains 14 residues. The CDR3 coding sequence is TGTGCCAGCAGGGCCTTGGGGGGTGACCATGGCTACACCTTC. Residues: CASRALGGDHGYTF.

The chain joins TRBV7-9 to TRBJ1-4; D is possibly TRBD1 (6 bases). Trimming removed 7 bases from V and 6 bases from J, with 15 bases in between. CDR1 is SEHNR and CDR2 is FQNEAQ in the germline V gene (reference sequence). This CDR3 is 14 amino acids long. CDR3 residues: CASTAGAYYEKLFF. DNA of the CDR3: TGTGCCAGCACCGCGGGGGCGTACTATGAAAAACTGTTTTTT.

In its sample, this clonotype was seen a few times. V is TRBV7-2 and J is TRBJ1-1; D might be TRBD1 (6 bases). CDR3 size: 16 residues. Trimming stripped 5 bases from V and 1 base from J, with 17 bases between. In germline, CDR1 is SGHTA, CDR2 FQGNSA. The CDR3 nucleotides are TGTGCCAGCAGCCATCGCCCGGACAGCCGGAACACTGAAGCTTTCTTT. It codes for CASSHRPDSRNTEAFF. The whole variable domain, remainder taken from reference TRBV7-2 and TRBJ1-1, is GAGVSQSPSNKVTEKGKDVELRCDPISGHTALYWYRQSLGQGLEFLIYFQGNSAPDKSGLPSDRFSAERTGGSVSTLTIQRTQQEDSAVYLCASSHRPDSRNTEAFFGQGTRLTVV.

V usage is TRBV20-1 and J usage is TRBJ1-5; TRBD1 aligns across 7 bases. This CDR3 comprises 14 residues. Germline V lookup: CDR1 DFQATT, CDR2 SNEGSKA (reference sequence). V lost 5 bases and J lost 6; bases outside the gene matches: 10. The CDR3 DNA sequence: TGCAGTGCTTCCAATCAGGGGGAAGGTCAGCCCCAGCATTTT. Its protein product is CSASNQGEGQPQHF.

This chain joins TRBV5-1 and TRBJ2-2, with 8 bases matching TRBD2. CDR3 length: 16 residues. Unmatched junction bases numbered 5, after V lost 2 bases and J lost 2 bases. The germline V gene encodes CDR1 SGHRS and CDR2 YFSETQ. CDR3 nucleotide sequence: TGCGCCAGCAGCTTATCGCTAGCGGGTAACACCGGGGAGCTGTTTTTT. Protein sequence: CASSLSLAGNTGELFF.

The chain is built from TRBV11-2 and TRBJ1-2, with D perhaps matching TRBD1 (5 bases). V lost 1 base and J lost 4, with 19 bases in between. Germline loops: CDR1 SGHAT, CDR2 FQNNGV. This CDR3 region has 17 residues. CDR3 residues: CASSLGDGVSLSYGYTF. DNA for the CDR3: TGTGCCAGCAGCTTAGGGGACGGAGTATCTTTGTCCTATGGCTACACCTTC.

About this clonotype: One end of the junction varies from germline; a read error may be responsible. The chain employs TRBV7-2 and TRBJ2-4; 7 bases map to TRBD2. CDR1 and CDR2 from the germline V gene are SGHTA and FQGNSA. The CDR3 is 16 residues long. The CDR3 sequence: CASNLAMGRVGNIQYF. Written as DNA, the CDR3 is TGTGCCAGCAACTTAGCCATGGGGAGGGTGGGGAACATTCAGTACTTC.

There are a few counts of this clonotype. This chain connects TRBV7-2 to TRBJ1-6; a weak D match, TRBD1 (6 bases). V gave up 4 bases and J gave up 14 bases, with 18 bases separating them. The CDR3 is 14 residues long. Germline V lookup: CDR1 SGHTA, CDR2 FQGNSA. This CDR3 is CASSYRGDAGALHF. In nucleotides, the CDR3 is TGTGCCAGCAGCTATAGGGGGGATGCGGGAGCCCTCCACTTT.

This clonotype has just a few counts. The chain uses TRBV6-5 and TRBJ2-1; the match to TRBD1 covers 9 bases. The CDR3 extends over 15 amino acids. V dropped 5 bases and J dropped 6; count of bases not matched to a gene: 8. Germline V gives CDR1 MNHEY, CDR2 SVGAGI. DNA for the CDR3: TGTGCCAGCAGTGCCCCCGGGACAGGGCCCAATGAGCAGTTCTTC. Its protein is CASSAPGTGPNEQFF.

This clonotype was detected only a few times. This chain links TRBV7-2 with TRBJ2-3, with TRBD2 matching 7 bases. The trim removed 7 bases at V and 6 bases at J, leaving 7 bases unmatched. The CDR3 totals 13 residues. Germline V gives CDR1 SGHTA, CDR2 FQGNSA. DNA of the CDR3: TGTGCCAGCAAAGCGGGGCTGTGGGATACGCAGTATTTT. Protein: CASKAGLWDTQYF.